This is a list of T cell receptor beta chains from one sample in a study of T cells in localized non-small cell lung cancer. Method: immunoSEQ multiplex PCR; TCRdb's copy keeps in-frame clones and lacks some. The table shows about 92,000 clones, with around 90% occurring only once. This sample comprised PBMCs, obtained before any cancer treatment. Receptors were obtained from a woman aged 40-70 years with stage II squamous cell lung carcinoma. Each CDR3 is given with its conserved first and last residue. Fields, in order: D gene, V gene, J gene, clone size, CDR3 DNA, CDR3 protein. The D gene is left open where the match is weak. The listing skips clone size in some rows; elsewhere it reads once, few, many or a size class.

.	TRBV6-1	TRBJ2-7	.	TGTGCCGTGGGGACACCCTTAACCAGGGTCCACGAGCAGTACTTC	CAVGTPLTRVHEQYF
TRBD2	TRBV30	TRBJ2-1	.	TGTGCCTGGAGTGGTTCTAGCGGGAGGGCCAGTATGTACAATGAGCAGTTCTTC	CAWSGSSGRASMYNEQFF
TRBD1	TRBV14	TRBJ2-2	.	TGTGCCAGCAGCCGAAGACAGGGTTTCGGGGAGCTGTTTTTT	CASSRRQGFGELFF
.	TRBV11-2	TRBJ2-7	many	TGTGCCAGCAGCTCCCGGACTATCACCTACGAGCAGTACTTC	CASSSRTITYEQYF
.	TRBV7-9	TRBJ2-2	.	TGTGCCAGCAGCTCCGACAGGTCCTCGAACACCGGGGAGCTGTTTTTT	CASSSDRSSNTGELFF
TRBD1	TRBV29-1	TRBJ2-3	.	TGCAGCGCCGAGCACCGGGACAGGGGGCGGTGGGGCACAGATACGCAGTATTTT	CSAEHRDRGRWGTDTQYF
TRBD1	TRBV5-4	TRBJ1-1	.	TGTGCCAGCAGCACACAGGACAGGGAAGCTTTCTTT	CASSTQDREAFF
TRBD2	TRBV19	TRBJ2-1	.	TGTGCCAGTAGTGCCGGGACTAGCGGGGGGCCAAAGCAGTTCTTC	CASSAGTSGGPKQFF
.	TRBV9	TRBJ2-3	few	TGTGCCAGCAGCGTGGGCACAGATACGCAGTATTTT	CASSVGTDTQYF
.	TRBV30	TRBJ1-2	.	TGTGCCTGGAGTGTTAAGTCTTCTTTCGAGGGCGGGGGCTACACCTTC	CAWSVKSSFEGGGYTF
.	TRBV29-1	TRBJ1-2	.	TGCAGCGTTGAACAACAGGACTATGGCTACACCTTC	CSVEQQDYGYTF
.	TRBV28	TRBJ1-2	.	TGTGCCAGCAGTTTATTTGTGGTTGACACAGAAGCTAACTATGGCTACACCTTC	CASSLFVVDTEANYGYTF
.	TRBV7-9	TRBJ2-5	.	TGTGCCAGCAGCCGGGACCTCAACCGGGAGACCCAGTACTTC	CASSRDLNRETQYF
.	TRBV29-1	TRBJ1-1	.	TGCAGCTTGAGGAGTGAGCGCGGAGGGACTGAAGCTTTCTTT	CSLRSERGGTEAFF
.	TRBV6-1	TRBJ1-5	once	TGTGCCAGCAGTGACTCGGGGGCGAGGCAGCCCCAGCATTTT	CASSDSGARQPQHF
.	TRBV6-1	TRBJ1-2	.	TGTGCCAGCAGCCGAGGGGTTGAGGGCTATGGCTACACCTTC	CASSRGVEGYGYTF
TRBD2	TRBV14	TRBJ2-1	.	TGTGCCAGCAGCCAGTGGGGACTACAAAACTACAATGAGCAGTTCTTC	CASSQWGLQNYNEQFF
.	TRBV25-1	TRBJ2-2	.	TGTGCCAGCAGTCAGACCACCGGGGAGCTGTTTTTT	CASSQTTGELFF
.	TRBV6-5	TRBJ1-5	.	TGTGCCAGCAGTTACCGTAGGGAGCAGCCCCAGCATTTT	CASSYRREQPQHF
TRBD1	TRBV2	TRBJ1-1	.	TGTGCCAGCAGTGGGGGACAGCTGAACACTGAAGCTTTCTTT	CASSGGQLNTEAFF
TRBD1	TRBV6-1	TRBJ2-7	few	TGTGCCAGCAAGCGAGACAGGGTGGACTACGAGCAGTACTTC	CASKRDRVDYEQYF
TRBD2	TRBV7-9	TRBJ2-3	.	TGTGCCAGCAGCTTTACTCTAGCGGTTACTAGCACAGATACGCAGTATTTT	CASSFTLAVTSTDTQYF
.	TRBV5-1	TRBJ2-5	.	TGCGCCAGCAGCTTGTTAGGCGCCGAGACCCAGTACTTC	CASSLLGAETQYF
.	TRBV29-1	TRBJ1-1	.	TGCAGCGTTAAGGGTGGCACTGAAGCTTTCTTT	CSVKGGTEAFF
TRBD2	TRBV28	TRBJ2-1	once	TGTGCCAGCAGTTCTCCGGGACTAGCCCTCATGAGGGAGCAGTTCTTC	CASSSPGLALMREQFF
TRBD1	TRBV5-8	TRBJ1-1	.	TGTGCCAGCAGCTTACCGGGACAGGGCCGGGGGACTGAAGCTTTCTTT	CASSLPGQGRGTEAFF
TRBD2	TRBV2	TRBJ2-1	once	TGTGCCGGGGGACTAGCGGGAGGAGGGGAGCAGTTCTTC	CAGGLAGGGEQFF
.	TRBV19	TRBJ1-2	once	TGTGCCAGTAGTCACCCGACAGGAGGAGCATATGGCTACACCTTC	CASSHPTGGAYGYTF
.	TRBV5-1	TRBJ2-4	.	TGCGCCAGCAGCTTGGGACAGTCCCTAGCCAAAAACATTCAGTACTTC	CASSLGQSLAKNIQYF
TRBD2	TRBV15	TRBJ2-1	.	TGTGCCACCAGCTCTCGGACTAGCGGGAGCAATGAGCAGTTCTTC	CATSSRTSGSNEQFF
.	TRBV14	TRBJ1-6	.	TGTGCCAGCAGCCAAGAGTCCTGGGGTTCACCCCTCCACTTT	CASSQESWGSPLHF
.	TRBV9	TRBJ1-1	.	TGTGCCAGCAGCGTAGACGGCTCCCCCACTGAAGCTTTCTTT	CASSVDGSPTEAFF
TRBD1	TRBV2	TRBJ1-2	few	TGTGCCAGCAGCCTAAACAGGGGGTCGGGAGGCTACACCTTC	CASSLNRGSGGYTF
TRBD2	TRBV5-1	TRBJ2-2	.	TGTGCCAGCAGCAAACCTAGCGGTTGGACCGGGGAGCTGTTTTTT	CASSKPSGWTGELFF
.	TRBV30	TRBJ2-2	.	TGTGCCTGGAGAAAGATGGGGAACACCGGGGAGCTGTTTTTT	CAWRKMGNTGELFF
.	TRBV5-6	TRBJ2-1	.	TGTGCCAGCAGCTTGGCGGTCTCGGAGCAGTTCTTC	CASSLAVSEQFF
TRBD1	TRBV7-9	TRBJ1-1	once	TGTGCCAGCAGCCCGTTTAACAGGGGCAGGCGTACTGAAGCTTTCTTT	CASSPFNRGRRTEAFF
TRBD1	TRBV19	TRBJ1-1	.	TGTGCCAGTAGAAAACAGGGGACGGAGAACACTGAAGCTTTCTTT	CASRKQGTENTEAFF
TRBD1	TRBV11-2	TRBJ1-2	.	TGTGCCAGCAGCTTGGGGACAGTCGGCTACACCTTC	CASSLGTVGYTF
.	TRBV19	TRBJ1-2	.	TGTGCCAGTAGTTTTCTACAGGGTTTTAACTATGGCTACACCTTC	CASSFLQGFNYGYTF
TRBD1	TRBV5-1	TRBJ2-6	once	TGCGCCAGCAGCACGACAGGGGGTGACAACGTCCTGACTTTC	CASSTTGGDNVLTF
TRBD1	TRBV19	TRBJ1-5	.	TGTGCCAGTAGACCTGACAGGGGAGGCAATCAGCCCCAGCATTTT	CASRPDRGGNQPQHF
TRBD2	TRBV10-2	TRBJ2-7	.	TGCGCCAGCAGGGCTAGCGGGAGCGAGCAGTACTTC	CASRASGSEQYF
TRBD1	TRBV6-6	TRBJ1-2	.	TGTGCCACCAAAACCCCTAGGGACAGGGCCGGCTACACCTTC	CATKTPRDRAGYTF
.	TRBV5-6	TRBJ2-5	.	TGTGCCAGCAGCACGCGGGGAGACAGGGAACAAGAGACCCAGTACTTC	CASSTRGDREQETQYF
.	TRBV28	TRBJ1-5	few	TGTGCCAGCAGTATTACGGGGAGGGTGCAGCCCCAGCATTTT	CASSITGRVQPQHF
.	TRBV7-2	TRBJ2-5	.	TGTGCCAGCAGTCAAACAGGGACCCAGTACTTC	CASSQTGTQYF
.	TRBV9	TRBJ1-5	.	TGTGCCAGCAGCGTAGAGGGTACTTGGGGTCAGCCCCAGCATTTT	CASSVEGTWGQPQHF
.	TRBV7-6	TRBJ2-7	.	TGTGCCAGCAGCTTAGGACGGGGGGCTGATCAAACGTACGAGCAGTACTTC	CASSLGRGADQTYEQYF
TRBD1	TRBV6-6	TRBJ2-2	.	TGTGCCAGCAGTACTCCGACAGGGGCCACCGGGGAGCTGTTTTTT	CASSTPTGATGELFF
.	TRBV7-9	TRBJ2-1	.	TGTGCCAGCAGCTTAGGATATAAGACCCGGGACTCCTACAATGAGCAGTTCTTC	CASSLGYKTRDSYNEQFF
.	TRBV4-2	TRBJ1-2	.	TGTGCCAGCAGCCAAGATTGGGCAGACAATGGCTACACCTTC	CASSQDWADNGYTF
TRBD2	TRBV11-2	TRBJ2-2	few	TGTGCCAGCAGCTTAATAGCGGGGGGCGGAGGCACCGGGGAGCTGTTTTTT	CASSLIAGGGGTGELFF
.	TRBV4-2	TRBJ2-5	.	TGTGCCAGCAGCCAAGCAGTGGAGGAGACCCAGTACTTC	CASSQAVEETQYF
TRBD2	TRBV29-1	TRBJ2-3	.	TGCAGCGTGGGACTAGGAATCAGCACAGATACGCAGTATTTT	CSVGLGISTDTQYF
.	TRBV5-5	TRBJ2-3	.	TGTGCCAGCAGCCCGGGACACAGCACAGATACGCAGTATTTT	CASSPGHSTDTQYF
.	TRBV27	TRBJ2-1	.	TGTGCCAGCAGTTTTAGGACTCCAACGAGGGATCAGTATGAGCAGTTCTTC	CASSFRTPTRDQYEQFF